This TCR beta chain was sequenced for a study of T cell repertoires in cytomegalovirus infection (dated by TCRdb to between 2019 and 2020). With respect to the entire study: Alongside well-studied HLA-B-restricted epitopes, the peptide stimulations were aimed at recently identified HLA-C-restricted CMV epitopes, whose presentation resists viral immunomodulation. Because public TCR beta signatures pointed to carriage of CMV infection together with the matching HLA type, the HLA type of each donor mattered for the analysis. Overall study outcomes, separate from this receptor: In both this cohort and an independent cohort of 352 donors, the cumulative frequency of public TCR beta family members distinguished carriers of CMV infection plus the relevant HLA type. The ex vivo response was dominated by HLA-C-restricted CMV-specific TCR beta clonotypes, which also provided the single most frequent clonotype in two of eight donors.

V is shortened by 3 bases, J by 7 bases, and the region joining them spans 21 bases. CDR3 length: 16 amino acids, cysteine to phenylalanine. The read is trimmed to its CDR3 DNA, 48 bases read in frame from base 1. Instrument on record: Illumina HiSeq 1500. TCRdb itself trimmed the public reads at Q25 with fastp, ran MiXCR and retained productive beta chains. A single entry per CDR3 protein holds the most common genes and DNA from its merged rows. The sample table shows some 800,000 distinct CDR3 sequences, and almost 30% are seen once. Around 14% of the sample is taken by the ten largest. Concerning this clonotype itself: Its specific antigen is unknown. A clone one base away is much larger, so this may be a read error.

The treatment or condition label on this specimen signifies: in vitro stimulation with specific CMV peptide epitopes to enrich CMV-specific T cells. The chain uses TRBV12-3 or TRBV12-4 and TRBJ1-1, with a tentative D gene TRBD1 over 5 matching bases. This clonotype originated in a human donor in good health (CMV status not recorded). Some clones in this sample may be carry-over from other donors' samples. The material sequenced was cultured CD8+ T cells from PBMCs, taken from culture after CMV antigen stimulation. The nucleotide sequence is given as TGTGCCAGCAGTTTGGGGGTCTATGGAGGGCTGAGTGAAGCTTTCTTT. It is translated as CASSLGVYGGLSEAFF.